One sample yielded the 32 T cell receptor beta chains listed below, sequenced in a study of blood T cells in healthy people across ages. The use of a sample-barcoded 5' primer and a J-beta primer mix characterized a second PCR of roughly 6 to 12 cycles. TCRdb used MiXCR to reprocess the 5' RACE reads, holding one entry per CDR3 protein. The sample holds around 1.5 million distinct CDR3 sequences, roughly 30% seen once. Sequenced: blood. The receptors shown here come from a woman in her 30s in good health.

This chain connects TRBV20-1 to TRBJ2-2; D call uncertain. Per germline, CDR1 DFQATT and CDR2 SNEGSKA (reference sequence). V lost 3 bases and J lost 6, with 11 bases in between. CDR3 length: 13 residues. The CDR3 DNA reads TGCAGTGCTAGGGAAGGTAGTTCCGGGGAGCTGTTTTTT. Protein sequence: CSAREGSSGELFF.

This clonotype was picked up a small number of times. The chain employs TRBV3-1 and TRBJ1-4; tentatively, D is TRBD1 (5 bases). Deletions cut 3 bases from V and 4 bases from J, with 12 bases between. The CDR3 is 15 residues long. Germline V gene lookup returns CDR1 LGHDT and CDR2 YNNKEL (reference sequence). As DNA, the CDR3 is TGTGCCAGCAGCCAGGAAGACAGAGATAATGAAAAACTGTTTTTT. This sequence encodes CASSQEDRDNEKLFF.

This clonotype was seen only a few times. This chain joins TRBV13 and TRBJ2-1; tentatively, D is TRBD2 (5 bases). Germline V lookup: CDR1 PRHDT, CDR2 FYEKMQ (reference sequence). The CDR3 sequence is 13 residues long. Trimming pared 5 bases from V and 8 bases from J, leaving 13 bases between. CDR3 sequence: CASSILGSDEQFF. CDR3 nucleotides: TGTGCCAGCAGCATCCTTGGGAGCGATGAGCAGTTCTTC.

This chain connects TRBV2 to TRBJ2-2; no clear D. Trimming cost V 10 bases and J 6 bases, with 12 bases left between them. Germline V gene sequence: CDR1 SNHLY, CDR2 FYNNEI. The CDR3 covers 12 residues. CDR3 bases: TGTGCCACCCCTGGGGAACCCGGGGAGCTGTTTTTT. Protein sequence: CATPGEPGELFF.

As to this clonotype: A single base separates this from a much larger clone, so it may be a read error. The chain is built from TRBV20-1 and TRBJ1-2; 7 bases agree with TRBD1. The CDR3 is 16 residues long. The germline gives CDR1 DFQATT, CDR2 SNEGSKA (reference sequence). This CDR3 is CSARVPPRTGLYGCTF. The CDR3 DNA reads TGCAGTGCTAGAGTCCCTCCCCGGACAGGACTCTATGGCTGCACCTTC.

This clonotype has a count of ten or more. V gene TRBV4-1 combines with J gene TRBJ1-2; D is unresolved. The CDR3 extends over 11 amino acids. Germline V CDR1 and CDR2: MGHRA, YSYEKL. The germline V and J ends were trimmed by 1 base and 8 bases, with 5 bases remaining between them. The DNA of the CDR3 is TGCGCCAGCAGCCAAGCAGGAGGCTACACCTTC. This codes for CASSQAGGYTF.

V usage is TRBV18 and J usage is TRBJ2-5; possibly TRBD1 for D (5 bases). The CDR3 consists of 14 residues. Trimming shortened V by 2 bases and J by 0 bases, and 7 bases separated the two germline ends. CDR1 and CDR2 from the germline V gene are KGHSH and LQKENI. The CDR3 loop reads CASSPGANQETQYF. CDR3 in DNA: TGTGCCAGCTCACCAGGGGCGAACCAAGAGACCCAGTACTTC.

The V and J genes are TRBV6-6 and TRBJ2-1, with 8 bases lining up with TRBD2. Germline trimming cut 5 bases from V and 9 bases from J; bases unmatched to any gene: 15. The CDR3 has 16 residues. CDR1 is MNHNY and CDR2 is SVGAGI in the germline V gene (reference sequence). CDR3 sequence (DNA): TGTGCCAGCAGTCCCCCCCGAGCGGGGGTCTCCAGTGAGCAGTTCTTC. This codes for CASSPPRAGVSSEQFF.

In this sample, this clonotype turned up a few times. V is TRBV5-1 and J is TRBJ2-5; 10 bases agree with TRBD2. The J call may be wrong; the DNA end is better matched by TRBJ2-7. The germline V gene has CDR1 SGHRS and CDR2 YFSETQ. The CDR3 consists of 15 residues. The CDR3 spells CASSRLAGDRSEQYF. The CDR3 nucleotides are TGCGCCAGCAGTCGGCTAGCGGGGGACCGTTCCGAGCAGTACTTC.

The chain joins TRBV20-1 to TRBJ2-7, with D possibly being TRBD2 (6 bases). CDR1 and CDR2 from the germline V gene are DFQATT and SNEGSKA (reference sequence). The CDR3 spans 15 residues. V shed 8 bases and J shed 3 bases, with 23 bases lying between them. The CDR3 DNA is TGCAGTTTTCAAGCTAGCGAACCTCTCGACTACGAGCAGTACTTC. Its protein product is CSFQASEPLDYEQYF.

This clonotype has just a few counts. The V and J genes are TRBV4-1 and TRBJ2-1; TRBD2 agrees at 14 bases. V lost 7 bases to trimming and J lost 6 bases; unmatched junction nucleotides: 11. The length of the CDR3 is 17 residues. Germline CDR1 reads MGHRA; CDR2 reads YSYEKL. CDR3 DNA: TGCGCCAGCAACCAGACTTCCGGGACTAGCGGGAGCAATGAGCAGTTCTTC. Amino acids: CASNQTSGTSGSNEQFF.

This clonotype was detected only a few times. The rearrangement uses TRBV7-9 and TRBJ1-2, with no clear D. The CDR3 has 14 residues. The germline CDR1 and CDR2 sequences are SEHNR and FQNEAQ (reference sequence). Trimming cost V 4 bases and J 2 bases, with 11 bases left between them. DNA of the CDR3: TGTGCCAGCAGCTCCCTCTCGGGGAACTATGGCTACACCTTC. It codes for CASSSLSGNYGYTF. The complete variable domain, with remaining parts taken from reference TRBV7-9 and TRBJ1-2, reads DTGVSQNPRHKITKRGQNVTFRCDPISEHNRLYWYRQTLGQGPEFLTYFQNEAQLEKSRLLSDRFSAERPKGSFSTLEIQRTEQGDSAMYLCASSSLSGNYGYTFGSGTRLTVV.

In this sample, this clonotype turned up a few times. The V call is TRBV4-2, the J call TRBJ2-7; 7 bases are shared with TRBD2. Per germline, CDR1 LGHNA and CDR2 YNFKEQ. The CDR3 length is 14 residues. After removal of 0 bases from V and 6 bases from J, the junction contained 5 bases not matched to a gene. The CDR3 is CASSQDPIAGEQYF. CDR3 DNA: TGTGCCAGCAGCCAAGATCCCATAGCGGGCGAGCAGTACTTC.

The genes are TRBV12-3 or TRBV12-4 and TRBJ2-1; unclear D gene. The CDR3 contains 14 residues. V lost 8 bases, J lost 1 base, and 12 bases lay in between. The CDR3 is CASGGVLSYNEQFF. CDR3 sequence (DNA): TGTGCCAGCGGTGGGGTCCTGTCCTACAATGAGCAGTTCTTC.

This clonotype was picked up one time. This sequence joins TRBV5-1 and TRBJ1-2, with D possibly being TRBD1 (5 bases). V was clipped by 2 bases and J by 4 bases, with 21 bases between them. The CDR3 runs 17 residues. Germline lookup yields CDR1 SGHRS and CDR2 YFSETQ. The CDR3 is CASSFPQGGLQGYGYTF. The CDR3 DNA is TGCGCCAGCAGCTTCCCTCAGGGAGGGCTTCAAGGCTATGGCTACACCTTC.

There are a few counts of this clonotype. V is TRBV27 and J is TRBJ2-5, with TRBD2 matching 16 bases. The CDR3 loop spans 18 amino acids. The J segment lost 5 bases and the V segment lost 4 bases, leaving 10 bases of the junction unmatched. Germline V gene data show CDR1 as MNHEY and CDR2 as SMNVEV (reference sequence). The CDR3 loop reads CASSSGLAGGPVRETQYF. In DNA, the CDR3 is TGTGCCAGCAGTTCGGGACTAGCGGGGGGGCCTGTCCGCGAGACCCAGTACTTC.

Only a few counts were recorded for this clonotype. The genes are TRBV4-2 and TRBJ2-1, with TRBD2 matching 7 bases. With 0 bases clipped from V and 8 bases from J, the junction kept 13 bases outside the gene matches. The CDR3 is made up of 17 amino acids. CDR1 is LGHNA and CDR2 is YNFKEQ in the germline V gene. The CDR3 region is CASSQEGTAGPNYEQFF. The CDR3, as DNA: TGTGCCAGCAGCCAAGAAGGAACAGCGGGGCCCAACTATGAGCAGTTCTTC.

This chain uses TRBV11-2 with TRBJ1-6, with 9 bases lining up with TRBD1. Germline trimming cut 4 bases from V and 10 bases from J; bases unmatched to any gene: 14. CDR3 length: 17 amino acids. Per germline, CDR1 SGHAT and CDR2 FQNNGV. This chain's CDR3 is CASSSFSRTGAGSPLHF. CDR3 sequence (DNA): TGTGCCAGCAGCTCCTTTAGCCGGACAGGGGCAGGGTCACCCCTCCACTTT.

This clonotype has a count of ten or more. The rearrangement joins TRBV29-1 to TRBJ2-3; no clear D gene. The length of the CDR3 is 14 residues. Trimming pared 0 bases from V and 1 base from J, leaving 8 bases between. CDR1 and CDR2 from the germline V gene are SQVTM and ANQGSEA. CDR3 sequence: CSVEDLRGTDTQYF. CDR3 sequence (DNA): TGCAGCGTTGAAGATTTACGAGGCACAGATACGCAGTATTTT.

There are many counts of this clonotype. This chain connects TRBV4-1 to TRBJ2-7; D remains ambiguous. The CDR3 runs to 14 residues. Germline lookup yields CDR1 MGHRA and CDR2 YSYEKL. Deletions cut 1 base from V and 2 bases from J, with 9 bases between. CDR3 protein: CASSQVAGTYEQYF. The CDR3 nucleotides read TGCGCCAGCAGCCAAGTAGCCGGCACCTACGAGCAGTACTTC.

This clonotype was recorded at least ten times. The chain links TRBV4-1 to TRBJ2-7, with 7 bases identical to TRBD1. Germline V gives CDR1 MGHRA, CDR2 YSYEKL. V trimming: 6 bases; J trimming: 6 bases; junction bases outside the gene matches: 17. This CDR3 contains 16 residues. This CDR3 is CASSPDRVSYLGEQYF. DNA of the CDR3: TGCGCCAGCAGTCCCGACAGGGTTTCGTATCTGGGCGAGCAGTACTTC.

On this clonotype: A much more abundant neighbour one base away suggests this may be a read error. The CDR3 loop is CASIPLVGDTQYF. CDR3 DNA: TGTGCCAGCATCCCACTGGTAGGGGATACGCAGTATTTT. This chain joins TRBV5-5 and TRBJ2-3; D ambiguous. The CDR3 sequence is 13 residues long. V was trimmed by 6 bases and J by 6 bases, leaving 14 bases between them. Per the germline V gene, CDR1 is SGHKS and CDR2 is YYEKEE (reference sequence).

The V call is TRBV27, the J call TRBJ2-7, with D possibly TRBD1 on 6 matching bases. Germline CDR1 MNHEY, CDR2 SMNVEV (reference sequence). The CDR3 totals 15 residues. Trimming removed 2 bases from V and 2 bases from J, with 13 bases in between. The chain's CDR3 is CASSLAAGVTYEQYF. The CDR3 DNA reads TGTGCCAGCAGTTTAGCGGCAGGGGTGACCTACGAGCAGTACTTC.

About this clonotype itself: A much more abundant neighbour one base away suggests this may be a read error. The V and J genes are TRBV2 and TRBJ2-6, with D possibly being TRBD2 (7 bases). This CDR3 has 14 amino acids. Germline V gene lookup returns CDR1 SNHLY and CDR2 FYNNEI. The DNA of the CDR3 is TGTGCCAGCAGGGGGGTGGCGGGGGCCAACGTCCCGACTTTC. As protein: CASRGVAGANVPTF.

This clonotype was seen more than once but under ten times. The chain uses TRBV5-1 and TRBJ1-1; possible D gene TRBD1, 6 bases. The V gene's germline CDR1 is SGHRS and CDR2 YFSETQ. The CDR3 contains 15 residues. The V end was cut by 4 bases, the J end by 0 bases, with 13 bases between. CDR3 amino acids: CASSVERTVNTEAFF. In DNA form, the CDR3 reads TGCGCCAGCAGCGTAGAACGGACAGTGAACACTGAAGCTTTCTTT.

This clonotype occurred a few times. V is TRBV20-1 and J is TRBJ1-2, with a tentative D call TRBD1 (6 bases). The length of the CDR3 is 13 residues. Germline CDR1 reads DFQATT; CDR2 reads SNEGSKA (reference sequence). V lost 4 bases to trimming and J lost 4 bases, with 13 bases between them. Here the CDR3 reads CSANPDSFYGYTF. CDR3 nucleotides: TGCAGTGCTAACCCGGACAGCTTCTATGGCTACACCTTC.

The chain links TRBV27 to TRBJ2-7; no definite D call. The CDR3 runs 14 residues. Between the trimmed V and J ends, which lost 6 bases and 3 bases, there was a span of 15 bases. Germline CDR1 and CDR2: MNHEY and SMNVEV (reference sequence). The CDR3 reads CASRLVPFNYEQYF. The CDR3 DNA follows: TGTGCCAGCAGACTGGTACCTTTTAACTACGAGCAGTACTTC.

The chain couples TRBV5-4 to TRBJ2-1; D gene unclear. The CDR3 spans 15 residues. The V gene lost 7 bases and the J gene lost 1 base, with 15 bases spanning the gap. Germline V gene data show CDR1 as SGHNT and CDR2 as YYREEE (reference sequence). The CDR3 loop is CASRGSTVSYNEQFF. The CDR3 region has the DNA TGTGCCAGCCGTGGTAGCACGGTATCCTACAATGAGCAGTTCTTC.

This clonotype was counted only a few times. This chain joins TRBV6-5 and TRBJ1-2; D remains unclear. Deletions cut 4 bases from V and 4 bases from J, with 16 bases between. The CDR3 has 15 residues. CDR1 is MNHEY and CDR2 is SVGAGI in the germline V gene. In DNA form, the CDR3 reads TGTGCCAGCAGTTTAACACAGCCATCGGGCTATGGCTACACCTTC. It translates to CASSLTQPSGYGYTF.

In this sample, this clonotype turned up a few times. CDR3 sequence: CASSFGGVREKLFF. In nucleotides, the CDR3 is TGTGCCAGCAGTTTCGGTGGCGTTCGCGAAAAACTGTTTTTT. The chain is built from TRBV12-3 or TRBV12-4 and TRBJ1-4; D is uncertain. V lost 3 bases and J 8 bases, leaving 13 bases between the germline ends. CDR3 length equals 14 residues.

The chain is built from TRBV11-2 and TRBJ2-1; D call uncertain. Germline V gives CDR1 SGHAT, CDR2 FQNNGV. The V end lost 3 bases, the J end lost 5 bases, and 8 bases lay between the germline ends. The CDR3 loop spans 13 amino acids. The CDR3 protein is CASSLFFDNEQFF. CDR3 bases: TGTGCCAGCAGCTTGTTCTTTGACAATGAGCAGTTCTTC.

The J gene is TRBJ2-1, the V gene TRBV12-3 or TRBV12-4; the D gene is possibly TRBD2 (5 bases). This CDR3 is built from 16 residues. Trimming shortened V by 1 base and J by 10 bases, and 20 bases separated the two germline ends. The CDR3 bases are TGTGCCAGCAGTTTAGAGGGCGGGTTGTCATACAGCGAGCAGTTCTTC. As protein: CASSLEGGLSYSEQFF.